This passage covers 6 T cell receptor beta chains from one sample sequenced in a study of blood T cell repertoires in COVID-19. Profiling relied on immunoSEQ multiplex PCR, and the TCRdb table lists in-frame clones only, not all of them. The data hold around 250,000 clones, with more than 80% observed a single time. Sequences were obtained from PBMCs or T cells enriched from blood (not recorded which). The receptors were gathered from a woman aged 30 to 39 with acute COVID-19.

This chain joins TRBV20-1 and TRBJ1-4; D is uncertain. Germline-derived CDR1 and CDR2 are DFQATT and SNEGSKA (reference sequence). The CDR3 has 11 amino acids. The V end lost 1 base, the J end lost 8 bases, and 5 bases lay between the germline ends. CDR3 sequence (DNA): TGCAGTGCTAGAGTACAGGAAAAACTGTTTTTT. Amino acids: CSARVQEKLFF.

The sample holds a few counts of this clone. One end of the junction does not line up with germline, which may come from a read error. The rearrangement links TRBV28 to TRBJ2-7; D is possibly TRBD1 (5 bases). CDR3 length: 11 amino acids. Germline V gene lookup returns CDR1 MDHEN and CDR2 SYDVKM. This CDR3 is CASSTQGSLSF. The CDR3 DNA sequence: TGTGCCAGCAGTACCCAGGGAAGCCTCTCTTTC.

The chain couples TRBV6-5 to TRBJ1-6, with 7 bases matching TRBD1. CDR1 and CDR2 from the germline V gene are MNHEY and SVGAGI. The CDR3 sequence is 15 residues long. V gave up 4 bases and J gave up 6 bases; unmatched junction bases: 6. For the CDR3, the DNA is TGTGCCAGCAGTTCTCGGGACAGCCTTAATTCACCCCTCCACTTT. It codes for CASSSRDSLNSPLHF.

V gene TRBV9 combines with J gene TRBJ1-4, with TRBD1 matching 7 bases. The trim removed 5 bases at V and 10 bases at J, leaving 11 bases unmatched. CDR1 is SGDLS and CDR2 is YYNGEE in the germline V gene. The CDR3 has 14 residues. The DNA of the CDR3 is TGTGCCAGCAGGTCGGGACAGACGTACGGAAAACTGTTTTTT. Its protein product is CASRSGQTYGKLFF.

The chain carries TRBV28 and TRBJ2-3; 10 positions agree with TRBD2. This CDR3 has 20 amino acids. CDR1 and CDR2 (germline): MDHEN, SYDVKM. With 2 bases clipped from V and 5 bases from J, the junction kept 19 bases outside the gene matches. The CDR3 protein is CASSLRPGPPTSGIGDTQYF. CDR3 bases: TGTGCCAGCAGTTTACGCCCCGGCCCCCCAACTAGCGGGATAGGAGATACGCAGTATTTT.

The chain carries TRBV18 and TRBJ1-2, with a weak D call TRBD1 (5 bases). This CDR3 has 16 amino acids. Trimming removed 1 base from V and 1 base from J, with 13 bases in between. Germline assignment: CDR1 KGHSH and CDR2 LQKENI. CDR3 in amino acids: CASSPRDSGGNYGYTF. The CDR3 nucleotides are TGTGCCAGCTCACCACGAGACTCGGGGGGTAACTATGGCTACACCTTC.